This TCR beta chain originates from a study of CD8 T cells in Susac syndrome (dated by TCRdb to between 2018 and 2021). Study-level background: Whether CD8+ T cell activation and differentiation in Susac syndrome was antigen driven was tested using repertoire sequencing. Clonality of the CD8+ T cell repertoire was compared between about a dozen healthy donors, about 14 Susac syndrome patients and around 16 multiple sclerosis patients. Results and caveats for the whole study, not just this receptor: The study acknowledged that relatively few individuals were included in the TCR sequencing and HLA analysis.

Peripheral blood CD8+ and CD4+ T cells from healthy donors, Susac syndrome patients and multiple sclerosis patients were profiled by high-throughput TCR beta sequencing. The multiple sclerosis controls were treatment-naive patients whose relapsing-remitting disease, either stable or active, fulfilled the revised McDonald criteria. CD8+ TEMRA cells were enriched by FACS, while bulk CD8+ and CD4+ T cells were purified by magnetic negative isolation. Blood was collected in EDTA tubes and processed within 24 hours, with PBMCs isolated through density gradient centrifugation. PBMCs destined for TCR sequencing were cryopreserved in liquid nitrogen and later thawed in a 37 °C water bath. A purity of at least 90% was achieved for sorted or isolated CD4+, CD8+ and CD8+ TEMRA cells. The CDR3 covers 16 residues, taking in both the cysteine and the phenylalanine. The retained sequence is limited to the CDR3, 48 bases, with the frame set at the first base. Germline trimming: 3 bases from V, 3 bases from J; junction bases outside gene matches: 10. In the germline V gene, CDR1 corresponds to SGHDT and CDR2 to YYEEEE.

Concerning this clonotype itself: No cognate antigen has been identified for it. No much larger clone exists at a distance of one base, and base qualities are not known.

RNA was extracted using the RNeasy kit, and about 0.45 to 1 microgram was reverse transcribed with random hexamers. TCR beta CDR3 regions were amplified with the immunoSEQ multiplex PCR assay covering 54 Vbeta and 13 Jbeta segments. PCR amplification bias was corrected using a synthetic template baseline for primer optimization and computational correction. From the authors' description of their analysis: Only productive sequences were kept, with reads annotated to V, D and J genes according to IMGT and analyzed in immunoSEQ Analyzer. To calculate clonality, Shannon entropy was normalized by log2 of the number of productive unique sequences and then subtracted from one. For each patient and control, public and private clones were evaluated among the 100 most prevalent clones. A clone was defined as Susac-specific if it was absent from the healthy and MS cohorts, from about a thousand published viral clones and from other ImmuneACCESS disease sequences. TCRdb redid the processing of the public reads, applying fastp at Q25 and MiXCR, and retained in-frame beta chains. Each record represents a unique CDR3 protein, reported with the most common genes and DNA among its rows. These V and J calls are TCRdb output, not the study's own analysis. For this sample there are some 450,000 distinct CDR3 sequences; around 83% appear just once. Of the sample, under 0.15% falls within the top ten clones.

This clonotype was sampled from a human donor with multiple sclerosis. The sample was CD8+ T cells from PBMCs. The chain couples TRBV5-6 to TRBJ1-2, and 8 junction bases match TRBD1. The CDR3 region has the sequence CASSCPQDRDDYGYTF. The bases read TGTGCCAGCAGCTGTCCCCAGGACAGGGACGACTATGGCTACACCTTC.